This T cell receptor beta chain was recovered during a study of blood T cell repertoires in COVID-19. Whole-study context: The United States, Italy and Spain provided the acute and convalescent COVID-19 samples. In each case, the material was cDNA or gDNA derived from T cells, B-cell-depleted T cells, or PBMCs.

Original processing methods: Cell counts per sample came from amplifying reference gene primers. Sequencing used immunoSEQ multiplex PCR; TCRdb keeps in-frame clones, though not all of them. D and trimming were read from the DNA, whereas the V and J calls and clone size are those reported in that table. The table records over 80,000 clones, 90% of them present only once. The V gene end was trimmed by 4 bases and the J gene end by 0 bases; junction bases not matched to a gene: 5. The CDR3 extends over 15 amino acids. Germline V gives CDR1 SNHLY, CDR2 FYNNEI. The gene calls are TRBV2 and TRBJ2-7; the match to TRBD2 covers 8 bases. Sequences were obtained from peripheral blood. The source of this sequence is a man aged 55 to 70 with acute or convalescent COVID-19. CDR3 sequence reads: CASSALAALSYEQYF. CDR3 coding DNA: TGTGCCAGCAGTGCACTAGCGGCCCTCTCCTACGAGCAGTACTTC.